Below, 27 T cell receptor beta chains from the same sample are listed, as sequenced in a study of blood T cell repertoires in COVID-19. The data were produced by immunoSEQ multiplex PCR, yet TCRdb's version contains in-frame clones alone and is incomplete. Among 180,000 or so clones listed, 80% to 90% were seen once. Sequencing was done on a sample of PBMCs or T cells enriched from blood (not recorded which). Receptor source: a man aged 50-60 years who had recovered from COVID-19.

V usage is TRBV2 and J usage is TRBJ1-6; D is ambiguous. Germline lookup yields CDR1 SNHLY and CDR2 FYNNEI. This CDR3 contains 13 residues. The V and J ends lost 3 bases and 4 bases respectively, with 4 bases between them. The CDR3 protein is CASSDSYNSPLHF. The CDR3 nucleotides are TGTGCCAGCAGTGACAGTTATAATTCACCCCTCCACTTT.

The genes are TRBV10-3 and TRBJ2-3; TRBD2 agrees at 9 bases. The CDR3 runs to 17 residues. CDR1 ENHRY and CDR2 SYGVKD come from the germline V gene. The J segment lost 3 bases and the V segment lost 2 bases, leaving 9 bases of the junction unmatched. The CDR3 sequence is CAISEPEGGGATDTQYF. CDR3 DNA: TGTGCCATCAGTGAGCCTGAAGGCGGGGGGGCGACAGATACGCAGTATTTT.

The chain carries TRBV6-4 and TRBJ1-2; 7 nucleotides match TRBD1. The V segment lost 3 bases and the J segment 7 bases; nucleotides outside the gene matches: 5. Germline lookup yields CDR1 MRHNA and CDR2 SNTAGT. CDR3 length: 13 residues. The CDR3 sequence: CASSEQGILGYTF. The CDR3, as DNA: TGTGCCAGCAGTGAACAGGGGATTCTTGGCTACACCTTC.

This chain connects TRBV6-2 or TRBV6-3 to TRBJ1-5, with D possibly being TRBD1 (6 bases). Germline CDR1 reads MNHEY; CDR2 reads SVGEGT. The CDR3 totals 14 residues. V was shortened by 4 bases and J by 4 bases, with 11 bases between the two germline ends. CDR3 in amino acids: CASSFDRNNQPQHF. In DNA, the CDR3 is TGTGCCAGCAGTTTCGACAGGAATAATCAGCCCCAGCATTTT.

CDR3 in DNA: TGTGCCAGCAGCTTCCGCGCTGCGGGGGGGGCTTGGAATGAGCAGTTCTTC. It is translated as CASSFRAAGGAWNEQFF. The chain is built from TRBV11-2 and TRBJ2-1; TRBD2 matches at 9 bases. CDR1 is SGHAT, CDR2 FQNNGV, per germline. Trimming at V came to 3 bases and at J to 7 bases, leaving 13 bases not matched to a gene. CDR3 length equals 17 residues.

The genes are TRBV3-1 (or the pseudogene TRBV3-2) and TRBJ1-3, with 11 positions matching TRBD1. Germline V gene lookup returns CDR1 LGHDT and CDR2 YNNKEL (reference sequence). Trimming removed 3 bases from V and 4 bases from J; junction bases left unmatched: 5. This CDR3 spans 16 amino acids. CDR3 bases: TGTGCCAGCAGCCACGGACAGGGGGCTTACGGAAACACCATATATTTT. This codes for CASSHGQGAYGNTIYF.

The gene calls are TRBV5-1 and TRBJ2-1, with 13 nucleotides matching TRBD2. V shed 1 base and J 1 base; nucleotides not matched to a gene: 5. This CDR3 comprises 18 residues. Germline V gene data show CDR1 as SGHRS and CDR2 as YFSETQ. In nucleotides, the CDR3 is TGCGCCAGCAGCTTGACTAGCGGGGGGGCCGGGTCCTACAATGAGCAGTTCTTC. Amino acids: CASSLTSGGAGSYNEQFF.

As concerns this clone: Other DNA sequences in the same sample also yield this CDR3. The V call is TRBV5-1, the J call TRBJ2-1; 10 nucleotides line up with TRBD2. The CDR3 has 21 residues. V dropped 0 bases and J dropped 4; count of bases not matched to a gene: 19. Germline V gives CDR1 SGHRS, CDR2 YFSETQ. CDR3 protein: CASSLGRLTSGGARGYNEQFF. The CDR3 nucleotides are TGCGCCAGCAGCTTGGGCCGGTTAACAAGCGGGGGGGCCAGGGGATACAATGAGCAGTTCTTC.

The chain uses TRBV5-1 and TRBJ1-1; 8 bases are a match to TRBD1. The trim removed 6 bases at V and 4 bases at J, leaving 5 bases unmatched. The CDR3 has 13 amino acids. Germline V gene sequence: CDR1 SGHRS, CDR2 YFSETQ. CDR3 protein: CASNQGAGTEAFF. The CDR3 DNA reads TGCGCCAGCAACCAGGGGGCTGGCACTGAAGCTTTCTTT.

This clone has a count of ten or more. The V gene is TRBV5-1, the J gene TRBJ1-2, with 11 nucleotides matching TRBD1. The CDR3 consists of 14 residues. Per the germline V gene, CDR1 is SGHRS and CDR2 is YFSETQ. Trimming at V came to 5 bases and at J to 4 bases, leaving 4 bases not matched to a gene. The chain's CDR3 is CASRTGQGGYGYTF. The CDR3 region has the DNA TGCGCCAGCAGGACGGGACAGGGGGGCTATGGCTACACCTTC.

The chain has TRBV4-2 and TRBJ2-7, with D possibly being TRBD2 (5 bases). The CDR3 totals 16 residues. V was clipped by 0 bases and J by 1 base, with 13 bases between them. The V gene's germline CDR1 is LGHNA and CDR2 YNFKEQ. In nucleotides, the CDR3 is TGTGCCAGCAGCCAAGAGGGAGCGCACGCATCCTACGAGCAGTACTTC. Protein sequence: CASSQEGAHASYEQYF.

This clone was observed a handful of times. V and J are TRBV5-1 and TRBJ1-1; a possible D gene is TRBD1 (6 bases). The germline gives CDR1 SGHRS, CDR2 YFSETQ. V dropped 5 bases and J dropped 1 base, with 12 bases sitting between them. This CDR3 is built from 14 residues. The CDR3 sequence is CASSSRGANTEAFF. CDR3 DNA: TGCGCCAGCAGTTCCAGGGGCGCGAACACTGAAGCTTTCTTT. The full variable domain, rest sourced from reference TRBV5-1 and TRBJ1-1, is KAGVTQTPRYLIKTRGQQVTLSCSPISGHRSVSWYQQTPGQGLQFLFEYFSETQRNKGNFPGRFSGRQFSNSRSEMNVSTLELGDSALYLCASSSRGANTEAFFGQGTRLTVV.

V gene TRBV7-2 combines with J gene TRBJ2-6, with no clear D. Germline V gene lookup returns CDR1 SGHTA and CDR2 FQGNSA. This CDR3 spans 16 amino acids. Trimming shortened V by 4 bases and J by 0 bases, and 10 bases separated the two germline ends. CDR3 amino acids: CASSSLRASGANVLTF. The CDR3 nucleotides read TGTGCCAGCAGCTCCCTCCGCGCCTCTGGGGCCAACGTCCTGACTTTC.

The table lists this clone with a count of one. The V gene is TRBV14, the J gene TRBJ2-1, with 11 bases matching TRBD1. Looked up from germline, CDR1 is SGHDN and CDR2 is FVKESK. With 4 bases clipped from V and 7 bases from J, the junction kept 9 bases outside the gene matches. CDR3 length: 16 residues. The CDR3 here is CASSPSGQGAYNEQFF. The CDR3 DNA reads TGTGCCAGCAGCCCTTCCGGACAGGGGGCGTATAATGAGCAGTTCTTC. The full variable domain, completed using reference TRBV14 and TRBJ2-1, is EAGVTQFPSHSVIEKGQTVTLRCDPISGHDNLYWYRRVMGKEIKFLLHFVKESKQDESGMPNNRFLAERTGGTYSTLKVQPAELEDSGVYFCASSPSGQGAYNEQFFGPGTRLTVL.

The chain recombines TRBV14 with TRBJ1-4; D possibly corresponds to TRBD1 (6 bases). Looked up from germline, CDR1 is SGHDN and CDR2 is FVKESK. The ends were cut back, 0 bases at V and 4 bases at J, with 12 bases in the middle. This CDR3 contains 16 residues. CDR3 region: CASSQEWGLVNEKLFF. The CDR3 DNA is TGTGCCAGCAGCCAAGAATGGGGGCTTGTTAATGAAAAACTGTTTTTT. Variable domain in full (rest from reference TRBV14 and TRBJ1-4): EAGVTQFPSHSVIEKGQTVTLRCDPISGHDNLYWYRRVMGKEIKFLLHFVKESKQDESGMPNNRFLAERTGGTYSTLKVQPAELEDSGVYFCASSQEWGLVNEKLFFGSGTQLSVL.

The chain has TRBV9 and TRBJ1-6, with a tentative D call TRBD1 (5 bases). From germline, CDR1 is SGDLS and CDR2 YYNGEE. Trimming removed 3 bases at V and 9 bases at J, with 16 bases between. The CDR3 spans 15 residues. CDR3 residues: CASSGGLRGGSPLHF. CDR3 DNA sequence: TGTGCCAGCAGCGGCGGGTTAAGGGGAGGTTCACCCCTCCACTTT.

This sequence joins TRBV10-3 and TRBJ1-6; D gene unclear. Deletions cut 6 bases from V and 6 bases from J, with 12 bases between. The CDR3 length is 14 residues. Per germline, CDR1 ENHRY and CDR2 SYGVKD. The CDR3 DNA follows: TGTGCCATCAGCCAAGACACGGTTAATTCACCCCTCCACTTT. Amino acids: CAISQDTVNSPLHF.

The gene calls are TRBV6-5 and TRBJ1-1; 7 nucleotides line up with TRBD1. CDR3 length equals 15 residues. V dropped 4 bases and J dropped 5; count of bases not matched to a gene: 10. The germline CDR1 and CDR2 sequences are MNHEY and SVGAGI. The CDR3 DNA sequence: TGTGCCAGCAGTTCCACACAGGGGCCAGGAACTGAAGCTTTCTTT. Protein: CASSSTQGPGTEAFF.

This clone has only one observation. The V call is TRBV29-1, the J call TRBJ2-1, with 8 bases identical to TRBD1. This CDR3 comprises 15 residues. Trimming cost V 6 bases and J 0 bases; bases outside gene matches: 7. Germline V CDR1 and CDR2: SQVTM, ANQGSEA. The CDR3 spells CSVGTGTGSYNEQFF. DNA for the CDR3: TGCAGCGTCGGGACCGGGACAGGCTCCTACAATGAGCAGTTCTTC.

The table lists this clone with a few counts. The chain joins TRBV4-1 to TRBJ2-7, with D possibly matching TRBD1 (5 bases). Germline assignment: CDR1 MGHRA and CDR2 YSYEKL. V was clipped by 10 bases and J by 5 bases, with 12 bases between them. CDR3 length equals 11 residues. This CDR3 reads CATGWGDEQYF. The CDR3 coding sequence is TGCGCCACCGGGTGGGGCGACGAGCAGTACTTC.

The chain joins TRBV7-9 to TRBJ1-2, with TRBD1 as a possible D gene (6 bases). Germline assignment: CDR1 SEHNR and CDR2 FQNEAQ (reference sequence). With 6 bases removed from V and 1 base from J, the gap between germline ends came to 9 bases. This CDR3 has 13 amino acids. CDR3 DNA sequence: TGTGCCAGCAGGTCGGACAGTAACTATGGCTACACCTTC. The encoded protein is CASRSDSNYGYTF.

There are many counts of this clone. The genes are TRBV20-1 and TRBJ1-5; 7 bases line up with TRBD1. The germline V gene has CDR1 DFQATT and CDR2 SNEGSKA (reference sequence). V shed 3 bases, J shed 1 base, and the junction held 9 bases outside the gene matches. The CDR3 runs to 16 residues. For the CDR3, the DNA is TGCAGTGCTAGTTTCCCCTGGACAGGCAGCAATCAGCCCCAGCATTTT. Translating gives CSASFPWTGSNQPQHF.

The chain couples TRBV5-1 to TRBJ2-5, with 10 nucleotides matching TRBD1. This CDR3 has 14 residues. The germline V gene encodes CDR1 SGHRS and CDR2 YFSETQ. Unmatched junction bases numbered 2, after V lost 3 bases and J lost 3 bases. CDR3: CASSWGTGEETQYF. CDR3 sequence (DNA): TGCGCCAGCAGCTGGGGGACAGGGGAAGAGACCCAGTACTTC.

The genes are TRBV27 and TRBJ2-7; a possible D gene is TRBD1 (5 bases). The CDR3 totals 13 residues. V dropped 6 bases and J dropped 6 bases, with 15 bases sitting between them. From germline, CDR1 is MNHEY and CDR2 SMNVEV (reference sequence). The CDR3 DNA reads TGTGCCAGCAGCCAGGGTCGTTTCGGCGAGCAGTACTTC. It translates to CASSQGRFGEQYF.

The chain employs TRBV19 and TRBJ2-7; the match to TRBD2 covers 9 bases. From germline, CDR1 is LNHDA and CDR2 SQIVND (reference sequence). The trim removed 7 bases at V and 1 base at J, leaving 8 bases unmatched. This CDR3 comprises 15 residues. CDR3: CASTASGTKSYEQYF. The CDR3 nucleotides read TGTGCCAGTACCGCTAGCGGGACAAAATCCTACGAGCAGTACTTC.

The chain combines TRBV18 with TRBJ2-7, with 9 bases that match TRBD1. Germline-derived CDR1 and CDR2 are KGHSH and LQKENI. The CDR3 covers 15 residues. Unmatched junction bases numbered 10, after V lost 6 bases and J lost 4 bases. The CDR3 DNA sequence: TGTGCCAGCTCGCTTACAGGGGGCGGTGAGTACGAGCAGTACTTC. Translated, it gives CASSLTGGGEYEQYF.

V is TRBV6-9 and J is TRBJ2-2, with 9 bases that match TRBD2. V was clipped by 6 bases and J by 0 bases; unmatched bases: 2. CDR1 and CDR2 (germline): MNHGY, SVAAGI. This CDR3 has 15 amino acids. The DNA for the CDR3 is TGTGCCAGCAGGTTAGCGGGGGCGAACACCGGGGAGCTGTTTTTT. It translates to CASRLAGANTGELFF.